This section outlines one T cell receptor (beta chain) sequence together with its context. This entry comes from a study of blood T cell repertoires in COVID-19. Across the study: Acute and convalescent COVID-19 samples came from the United States, Italy and Spain. PBMCs, B-cell-depleted T cells, or T cells were the source of the cDNA or gDNA that made up the material.

Original handling: Amplification of reference gene primers was used by the study to estimate nucleated cell counts. Repertoires were generated with immunoSEQ multiplex PCR, while TCRdb's copy carries only in-frame clones and drops some. V, J and clone size are taken as reported in that table, and D and trimming were inferred from the DNA itself. The repertoire holds around 250,000 clones, with roughly 86% as singletons. V lost 7 bases, J lost 7 bases, and 19 bases lay in between. CDR1 and CDR2 from the germline V gene are LNHDA and SQIVND (reference sequence). This CDR3 has 15 residues. The source is a man aged 35 to 55 with active or convalescent COVID-19. This chain joins TRBV19 and TRBJ1-4; tentatively, D is TRBD1 (6 bases). The material sequenced was peripheral blood. As DNA, the CDR3 is TGTGCCAGTACCAGGATGGTGGGGGCCGGTGAAAAACTGTTTTTT. Protein: CASTRMVGAGEKLFF.